This passage covers 18 T cell receptor beta chains from one sample sequenced in a study of T cell responses to AZD1222 COVID-19 vaccine. Only in-frame clones appear in the TCRdb table, and some are missing; sequencing was by immunoSEQ multiplex PCR. Among about 37,000 clones, approximately 86% were seen once, and the ten largest hold 6.8%. Source: peripheral blood, taken on day 0 of AZD1222 vaccination. These receptors originate from an adult in good health.

The chain uses TRBV24-1 and TRBJ1-3; tentative D call: TRBD1 (6 bases). The germline gives CDR1 KGHDR, CDR2 SFDVKD. Trimming took 5 bases from V and 5 from J, leaving 12 bases between them. The CDR3 consists of 14 residues. CDR3 in amino acids: CATSGAGTRNTIYF. CDR3 in DNA: TGTGCCACCAGTGGCGCAGGGACACGAAACACCATATATTTT.

There are a few counts of this clone. V is TRBV24-1 and J is TRBJ1-5; 11 bases agree with TRBD1. The trim removed 4 bases at V and 10 bases at J, leaving 5 bases unmatched. CDR3 size: 14 residues. Germline-derived CDR1 and CDR2 are KGHDR and SFDVKD. The CDR3 region has the DNA TGTGCCACCAGTGACTCGGGACAGGGGGGACCCCAGCATTTT. Protein: CATSDSGQGGPQHF.

The chain combines TRBV19 with TRBJ1-2; D gene uncertain. CDR1 is LNHDA and CDR2 is SQIVND in the germline V gene (reference sequence). There are 13 residues in the CDR3. V was shortened by 4 bases and J by 2 bases, with 8 bases between the two germline ends. CDR3 in amino acids: CASSNHDNYGYTF. The CDR3 DNA reads as TGTGCCAGTAGTAACCATGACAACTATGGCTACACCTTC.

This rearrangement joins TRBV19 to TRBJ2-5; the D is unclear. Germline V CDR1 and CDR2: LNHDA, SQIVND (reference sequence). The germline V and J ends were trimmed by 2 bases and 5 bases, with 9 bases remaining between them. The CDR3 covers 13 residues. CDR3 sequence reads: CASSINRQETQYF. The DNA of the CDR3 is TGTGCCAGTAGTATAAATCGGCAGGAGACCCAGTACTTC.

The chain employs TRBV15 and TRBJ2-1; the match to TRBD2 covers 11 bases. Germline V gives CDR1 LNHNV, CDR2 YYDKDF (reference sequence). The CDR3 sequence is 16 residues long. After removal of 0 bases from V and 7 bases from J, the junction contained 5 bases not matched to a gene. The CDR3 DNA sequence: TGTGCCACCAGCAGAGATCAGCTAGCGGGAGGAAATGAGCAGTTCTTC. Translated: CATSRDQLAGGNEQFF.

The chain combines TRBV28 with TRBJ1-2; the match to TRBD1 covers 7 bases. CDR1 is MDHEN and CDR2 is SYDVKM in the germline V gene. The CDR3 is made up of 14 amino acids. V shed 5 bases and J 4 bases; nucleotides not matched to a gene: 7. CDR3 protein: CASSPPTGPYGYTF. The DNA of the CDR3 is TGTGCCAGCAGTCCTCCGACAGGGCCCTATGGCTACACCTTC.

This clone was counted only a few times. This chain joins TRBV2 and TRBJ1-6, with D perhaps TRBD1 (6 bases). V was trimmed by 6 bases and J by 9 bases, leaving 9 bases between them. This CDR3 contains 12 residues. Germline V gene sequence: CDR1 SNHLY, CDR2 FYNNEI. The CDR3 bases are TGTGCCAGCAGCCAGACAGGTTCACCCCTCCACTTT. Encoded protein: CASSQTGSPLHF.

This clone was detected only a few times. This rearrangement joins TRBV7-3 to TRBJ1-3; D is possibly TRBD1 (6 bases). Looked up from germline, CDR1 is SGHTA and CDR2 is FQGTGA. Trimming took 2 bases from V and 0 from J, leaving 11 bases between them. The CDR3 spans 16 residues. DNA of the CDR3: TGTGCCAGCAGCTTAGGGACACCCAACTCTGGAAACACCATATATTTT. Amino acids: CASSLGTPNSGNTIYF.

This chain connects TRBV10-1 to TRBJ2-1; D is perhaps TRBD2 (6 bases). Trimming pared 3 bases from V and 8 bases from J, leaving 11 bases between. The germline V gene has CDR1 WNHNN and CDR2 SYGVQD (reference sequence). CDR3 length: 13 amino acids. The CDR3 DNA sequence: TGCGCCAGCAGTGAAATTGGGGGGTATGAGCAGTTCTTC. Protein product: CASSEIGGYEQFF.

The rearrangement joins TRBV5-1 to TRBJ2-7; 8 bases are a match to TRBD1. The CDR3 loop spans 15 amino acids. The germline CDR1 and CDR2 sequences are SGHRS and YFSETQ. The junction had 8 bases not matched to a gene; V was cut back by 5 bases and J by 1 base. CDR3 sequence reads: CASSLGTGASYEQYF. The DNA for the CDR3 is TGCGCCAGCAGTCTAGGGACAGGTGCATCCTACGAGCAGTACTTC.

The chain employs TRBV6-1 and TRBJ2-1; D possibly matches TRBD1 or TRBD2 (7 bases each). The V gene lost 2 bases and the J gene lost 5 bases, with 28 bases spanning the gap. This CDR3 is built from 20 residues. CDR1 MNHNS and CDR2 SASEGT come from the germline V gene. In nucleotides, the CDR3 is TGTGCCAGCAGTGAAATAGGAGGGGACAGACGACTAGCCTTGCACAATGAGCAGTTCTTC. It specifies CASSEIGGDRRLALHNEQFF.

The genes are TRBV6-5 and TRBJ1-1; TRBD1 aligns across 8 bases. Looked up from germline, CDR1 is MNHEY and CDR2 is SVGAGI. Trimming at V came to 4 bases and at J to 6 bases, leaving 7 bases not matched to a gene. The CDR3 length is 14 residues. CDR3 protein: CASSWDPGGSEAFF. Written as DNA, the CDR3 is TGTGCCAGCAGTTGGGACCCAGGGGGCTCTGAAGCTTTCTTT.

The V call is TRBV28, the J call TRBJ1-1; D not resolved. V was clipped by 3 bases and J by 0 bases, with 8 bases between them. The CDR3 loop spans 14 amino acids. Germline CDR1 MDHEN, CDR2 SYDVKM. In DNA, the CDR3 is TGTGCCAGCAGTTTTCGAGGAATGAACACTGAAGCTTTCTTT. Its translation: CASSFRGMNTEAFF.

The chain has TRBV28 and TRBJ1-1; D is undetermined. In germline, CDR1 is MDHEN, CDR2 SYDVKM. The CDR3 extends over 17 amino acids. Trimming removed 2 bases at V and 0 bases at J, with 16 bases between. The CDR3 bases are TGTGCCAGCAGTTTAGCCTCCGCCCACGGGGTGAACACTGAAGCTTTCTTT. It is translated as CASSLASAHGVNTEAFF.

The sample holds one count of this clone. The gene calls are TRBV12-5 and TRBJ2-7; D assignment may be TRBD1 or TRBD2 (5 bases each). Germline values: CDR1 LGHNT, CDR2 FRNRAP. The CDR3 runs 15 residues. Trimming left V 7 bases short and J 2 bases short, with 18 bases between. The CDR3, as DNA: TGTGCTAGTGTTCCCGCTCGACAGAGGGCCTACGAGCAGTACTTC. This sequence encodes CASVPARQRAYEQYF.

The sample holds one count of this clone. The J gene is TRBJ1-2, the V gene TRBV7-2; 9 nucleotides agree with TRBD1. The length of the CDR3 is 16 residues. Germline values: CDR1 SGHTA, CDR2 FQGNSA. Trimming cost V 2 bases and J 4 bases; bases outside gene matches: 8. The CDR3 DNA follows: TGTGCCAGCAGCTTAATGTCGGGACAGGGTATCTATGGCTACACCTTC. Protein product: CASSLMSGQGIYGYTF.

This clone was observed a single time. The V and J genes are TRBV7-2 and TRBJ2-7; 7 positions agree with TRBD1. V lost 2 bases and J lost 3; bases outside the gene matches: 1. Germline V lookup: CDR1 SGHTA, CDR2 FQGNSA. CDR3 length: 13 amino acids. The chain's CDR3 is CASSLTGDYEQYF. DNA of the CDR3: TGTGCCAGCAGCTTAACAGGGGACTACGAGCAGTACTTC. Together with reference TRBV7-2 and TRBJ2-7, the CDR3 gives the full variable domain: GAGVSQSPSNKVTEKGKDVELRCDPISGHTALYWYRQSLGQGLEFLIYFQGNSAPDKSGLPSDRFSAERTGGSVSTLTIQRTQQEDSAVYLCASSLTGDYEQYFGPGTRLTVT.

This clone showed up just a few times. The V and J genes are TRBV2 and TRBJ2-2; D possibly corresponds to TRBD1 (5 bases). V dropped 8 bases and J dropped 1 base, with 14 bases sitting between them. The germline gives CDR1 SNHLY, CDR2 FYNNEI. This CDR3 is 15 amino acids long. The CDR3, as DNA: TGTGCCAGCGACCCCACAGGCCGGAACACCGGGGAGCTGTTTTTT. Encoded protein: CASDPTGRNTGELFF.